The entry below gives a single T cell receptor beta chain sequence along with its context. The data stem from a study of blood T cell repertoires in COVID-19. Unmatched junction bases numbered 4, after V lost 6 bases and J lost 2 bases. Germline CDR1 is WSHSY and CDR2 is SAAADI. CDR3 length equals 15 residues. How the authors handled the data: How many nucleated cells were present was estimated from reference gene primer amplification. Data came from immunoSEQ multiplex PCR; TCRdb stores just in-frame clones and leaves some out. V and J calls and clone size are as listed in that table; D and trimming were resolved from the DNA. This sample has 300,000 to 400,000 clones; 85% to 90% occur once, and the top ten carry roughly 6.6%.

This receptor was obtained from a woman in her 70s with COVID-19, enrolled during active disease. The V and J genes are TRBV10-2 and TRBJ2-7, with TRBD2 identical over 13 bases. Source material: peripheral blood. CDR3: CASRVTSGGAYEQYF. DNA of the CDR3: TGCGCCAGCAGAGTTACTAGCGGGGGGGCCTACGAGCAGTACTTC.